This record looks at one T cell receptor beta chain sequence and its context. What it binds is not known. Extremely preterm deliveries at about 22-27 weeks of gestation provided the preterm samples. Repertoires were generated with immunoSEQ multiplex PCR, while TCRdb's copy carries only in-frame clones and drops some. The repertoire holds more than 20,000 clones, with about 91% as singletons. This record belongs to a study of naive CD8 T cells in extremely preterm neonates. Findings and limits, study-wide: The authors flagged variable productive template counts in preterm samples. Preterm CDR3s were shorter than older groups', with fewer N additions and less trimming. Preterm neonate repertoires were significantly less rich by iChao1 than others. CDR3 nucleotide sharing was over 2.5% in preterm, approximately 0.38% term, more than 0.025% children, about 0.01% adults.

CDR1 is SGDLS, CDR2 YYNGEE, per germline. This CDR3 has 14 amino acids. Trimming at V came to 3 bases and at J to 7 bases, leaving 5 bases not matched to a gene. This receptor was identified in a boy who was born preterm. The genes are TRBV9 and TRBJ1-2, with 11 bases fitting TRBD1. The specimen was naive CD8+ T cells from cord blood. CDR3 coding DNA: TGTGCCAGCAGCGGGACAGGGGGCCACACTGGCTACACCTTC. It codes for CASSGTGGHTGYTF.